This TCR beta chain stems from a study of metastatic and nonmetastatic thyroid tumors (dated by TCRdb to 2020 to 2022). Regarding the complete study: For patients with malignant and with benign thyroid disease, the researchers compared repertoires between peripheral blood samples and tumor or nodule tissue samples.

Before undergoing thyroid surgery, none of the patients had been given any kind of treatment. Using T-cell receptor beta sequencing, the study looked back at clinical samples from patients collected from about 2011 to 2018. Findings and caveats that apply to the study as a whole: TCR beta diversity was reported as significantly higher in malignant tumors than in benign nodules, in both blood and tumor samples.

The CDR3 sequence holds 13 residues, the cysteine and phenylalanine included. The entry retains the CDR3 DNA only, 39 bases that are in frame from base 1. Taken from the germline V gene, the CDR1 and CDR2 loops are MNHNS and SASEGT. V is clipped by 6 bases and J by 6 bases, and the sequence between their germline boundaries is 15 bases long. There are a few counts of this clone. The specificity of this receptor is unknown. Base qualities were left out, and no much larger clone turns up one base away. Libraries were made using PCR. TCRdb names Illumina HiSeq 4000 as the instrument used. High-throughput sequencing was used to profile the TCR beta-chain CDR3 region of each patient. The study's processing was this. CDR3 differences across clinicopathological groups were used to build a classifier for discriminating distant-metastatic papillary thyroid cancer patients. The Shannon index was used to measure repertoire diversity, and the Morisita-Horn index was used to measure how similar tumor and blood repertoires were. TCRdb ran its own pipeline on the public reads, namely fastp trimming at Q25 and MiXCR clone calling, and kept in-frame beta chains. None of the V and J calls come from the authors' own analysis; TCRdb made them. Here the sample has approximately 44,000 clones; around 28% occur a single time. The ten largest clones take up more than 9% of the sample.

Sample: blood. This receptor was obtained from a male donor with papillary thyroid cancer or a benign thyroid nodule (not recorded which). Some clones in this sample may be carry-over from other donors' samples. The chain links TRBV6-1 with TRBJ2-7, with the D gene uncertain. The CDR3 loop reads CASSLPGLGEQYF. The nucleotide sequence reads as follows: TGTGCCAGCAGCCTCCCTGGTTTGGGCGAGCAGTACTTC.